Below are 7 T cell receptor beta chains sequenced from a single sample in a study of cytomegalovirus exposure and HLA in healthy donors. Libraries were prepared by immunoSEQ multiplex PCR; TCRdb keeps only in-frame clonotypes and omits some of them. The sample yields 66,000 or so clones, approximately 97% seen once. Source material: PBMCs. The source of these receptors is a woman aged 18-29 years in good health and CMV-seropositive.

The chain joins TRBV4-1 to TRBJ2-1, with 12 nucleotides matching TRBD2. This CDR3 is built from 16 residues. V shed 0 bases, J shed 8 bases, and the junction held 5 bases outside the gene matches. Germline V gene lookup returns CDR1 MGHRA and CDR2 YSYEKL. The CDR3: CASSQDSTSGSDEQFF. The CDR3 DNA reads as TGCGCCAGCAGCCAAGATTCGACTAGCGGGAGCGATGAGCAGTTCTTC.

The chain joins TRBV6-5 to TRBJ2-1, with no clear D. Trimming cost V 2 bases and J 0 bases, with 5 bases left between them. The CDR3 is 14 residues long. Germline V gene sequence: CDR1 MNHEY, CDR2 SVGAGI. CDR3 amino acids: CASSYKSSYNEQFF. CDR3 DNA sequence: TGTGCCAGCAGTTACAAGAGCTCCTACAATGAGCAGTTCTTC.

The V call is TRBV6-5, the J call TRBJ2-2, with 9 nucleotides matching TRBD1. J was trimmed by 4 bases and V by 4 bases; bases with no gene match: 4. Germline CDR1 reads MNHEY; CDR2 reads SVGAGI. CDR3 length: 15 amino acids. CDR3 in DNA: TGTGCCAGCAGTTTATGGACAGGGGTCACCGGGGAGCTGTTTTTT. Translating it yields CASSLWTGVTGELFF.

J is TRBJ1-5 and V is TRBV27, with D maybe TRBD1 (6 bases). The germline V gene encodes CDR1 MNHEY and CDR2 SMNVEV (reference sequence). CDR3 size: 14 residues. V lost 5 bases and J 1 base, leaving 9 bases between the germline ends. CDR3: CASSVRGSNQPQHF. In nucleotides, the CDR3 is TGTGCCAGCAGTGTCAGGGGAAGCAATCAGCCCCAGCATTTT.

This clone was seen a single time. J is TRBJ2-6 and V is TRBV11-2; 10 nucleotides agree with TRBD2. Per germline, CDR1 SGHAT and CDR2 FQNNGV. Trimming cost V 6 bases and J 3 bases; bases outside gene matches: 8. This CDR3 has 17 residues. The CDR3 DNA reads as TGTGCCAGCAGTCCAGCGGGAGGGCCCCATGGGGCCAACGTCCTGACTTTC. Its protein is CASSPAGGPHGANVLTF.

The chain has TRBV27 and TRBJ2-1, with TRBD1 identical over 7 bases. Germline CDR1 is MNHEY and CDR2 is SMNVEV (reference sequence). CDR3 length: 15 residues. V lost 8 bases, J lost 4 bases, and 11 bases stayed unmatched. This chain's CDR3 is CASPFIRDRYNEQFF. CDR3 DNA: TGTGCCAGCCCCTTTATCCGGGACAGATACAATGAGCAGTTCTTC.

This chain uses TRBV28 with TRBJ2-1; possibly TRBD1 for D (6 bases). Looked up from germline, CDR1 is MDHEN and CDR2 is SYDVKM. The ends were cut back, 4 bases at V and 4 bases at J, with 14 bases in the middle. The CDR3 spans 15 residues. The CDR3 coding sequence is TGTGCCAGCAGTTCACGGTGGGGGCGTTACAATGAGCAGTTCTTC. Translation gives CASSSRWGRYNEQFF.